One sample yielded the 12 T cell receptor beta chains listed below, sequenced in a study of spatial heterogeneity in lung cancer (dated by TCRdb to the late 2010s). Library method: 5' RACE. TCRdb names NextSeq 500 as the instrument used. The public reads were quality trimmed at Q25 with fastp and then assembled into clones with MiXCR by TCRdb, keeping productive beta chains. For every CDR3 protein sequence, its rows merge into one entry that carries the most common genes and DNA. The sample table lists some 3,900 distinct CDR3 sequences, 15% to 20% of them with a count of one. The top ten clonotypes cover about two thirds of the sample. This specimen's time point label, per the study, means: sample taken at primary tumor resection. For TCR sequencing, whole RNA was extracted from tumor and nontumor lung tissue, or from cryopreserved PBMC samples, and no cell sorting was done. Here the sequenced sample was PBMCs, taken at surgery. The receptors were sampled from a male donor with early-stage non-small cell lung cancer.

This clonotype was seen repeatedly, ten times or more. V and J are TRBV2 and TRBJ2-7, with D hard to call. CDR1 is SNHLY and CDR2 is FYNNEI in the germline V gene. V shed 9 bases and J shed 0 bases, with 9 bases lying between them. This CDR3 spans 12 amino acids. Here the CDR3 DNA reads TGTGCCAGTATAACTGACTCCTACGAGCAGTACTTC. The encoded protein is CASITDSYEQYF.

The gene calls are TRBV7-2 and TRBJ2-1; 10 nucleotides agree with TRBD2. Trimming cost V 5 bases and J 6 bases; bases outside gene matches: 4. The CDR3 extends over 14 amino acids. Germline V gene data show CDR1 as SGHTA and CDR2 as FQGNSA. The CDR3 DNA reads TGTGCCAGCAGCAAACGGACTAGCGGCAATGAGCAGTTCTTC. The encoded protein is CASSKRTSGNEQFF.

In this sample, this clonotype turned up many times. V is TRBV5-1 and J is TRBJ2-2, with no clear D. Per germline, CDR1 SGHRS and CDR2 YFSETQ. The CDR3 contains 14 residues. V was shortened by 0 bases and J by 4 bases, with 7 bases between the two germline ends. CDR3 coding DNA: TGCGCCAGCAGCTTGGATGGCAGCACCGGGGAGCTGTTTTTT. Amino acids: CASSLDGSTGELFF.

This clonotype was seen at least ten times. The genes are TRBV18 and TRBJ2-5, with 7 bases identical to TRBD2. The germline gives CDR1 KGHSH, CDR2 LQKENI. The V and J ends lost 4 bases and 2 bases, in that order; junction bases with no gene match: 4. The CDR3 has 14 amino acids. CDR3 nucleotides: TGTGCCAGCTCACTAACTAGCGAACAAGAGACCCAGTACTTC. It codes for CASSLTSEQETQYF.

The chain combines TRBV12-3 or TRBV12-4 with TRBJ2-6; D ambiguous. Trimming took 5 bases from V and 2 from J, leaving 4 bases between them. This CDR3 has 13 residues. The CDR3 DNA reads TGTGCCAGCAGTCAGACTGGGGCCAACGTCCTGACTTTC. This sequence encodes CASSQTGANVLTF.

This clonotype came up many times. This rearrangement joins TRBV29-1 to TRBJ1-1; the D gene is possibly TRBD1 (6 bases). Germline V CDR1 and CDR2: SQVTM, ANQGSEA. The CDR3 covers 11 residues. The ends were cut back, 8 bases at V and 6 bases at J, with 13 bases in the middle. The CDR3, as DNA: TGCAGCATCAAAAGGGGGGCTGAAGCTTTCTTT. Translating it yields CSIKRGAEAFF.

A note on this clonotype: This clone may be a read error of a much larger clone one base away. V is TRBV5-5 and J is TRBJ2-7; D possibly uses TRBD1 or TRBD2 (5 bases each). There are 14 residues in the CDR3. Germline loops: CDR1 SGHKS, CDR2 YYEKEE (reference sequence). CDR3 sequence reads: CVSSREGTPYEQYF. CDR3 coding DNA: TGTGTCAGCAGCCGCGAGGGGACCCCCTACGAGCAGTACTTC.

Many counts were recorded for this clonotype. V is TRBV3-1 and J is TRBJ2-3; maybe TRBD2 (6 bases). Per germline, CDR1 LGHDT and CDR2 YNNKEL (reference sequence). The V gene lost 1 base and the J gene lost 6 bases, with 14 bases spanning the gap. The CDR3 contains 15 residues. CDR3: CASSQVGGARDTQYF. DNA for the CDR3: TGTGCCAGCAGCCAAGTAGGAGGGGCCCGGGATACGCAGTATTTT.

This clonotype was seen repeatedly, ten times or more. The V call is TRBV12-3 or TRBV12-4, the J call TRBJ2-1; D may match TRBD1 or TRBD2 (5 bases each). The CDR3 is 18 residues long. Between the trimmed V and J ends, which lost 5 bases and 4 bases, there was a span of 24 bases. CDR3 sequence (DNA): TGTGCCAGCAGTCCGAGGGGCCTCCCCACGAGAGGATACAATGAGCAGTTCTTC. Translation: CASSPRGLPTRGYNEQFF.

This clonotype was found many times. In DNA form, the CDR3 reads TGTGCCAGCACTTCCCCAGGGACGGATCAAGAGACCCAGTACTTC. As protein: CASTSPGTDQETQYF. The J gene is TRBJ2-5, the V gene TRBV28; the D call may be TRBD1 or TRBD2 (5 bases each). The V and J ends lost 7 bases and 2 bases respectively, with 17 bases between them. Germline V gene sequence: CDR1 MDHEN, CDR2 SYDVKM. This CDR3 is built from 15 residues.

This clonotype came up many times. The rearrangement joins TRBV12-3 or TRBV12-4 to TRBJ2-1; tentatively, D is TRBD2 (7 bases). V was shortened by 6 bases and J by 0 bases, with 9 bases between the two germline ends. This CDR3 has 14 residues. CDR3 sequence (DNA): TGTGCCAGCAGAGGGGGGGCCTCCTACAATGAGCAGTTCTTC. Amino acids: CASRGGASYNEQFF.

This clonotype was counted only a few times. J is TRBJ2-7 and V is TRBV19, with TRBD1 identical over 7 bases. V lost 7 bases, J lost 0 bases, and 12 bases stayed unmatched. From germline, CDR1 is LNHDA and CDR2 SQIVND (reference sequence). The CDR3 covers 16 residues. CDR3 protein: CASTSPGTEGSYEQYF. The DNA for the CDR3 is TGTGCCAGTACCTCCCCCGGGACAGAAGGCTCCTACGAGCAGTACTTC.